This T cell receptor beta chain comes out of a study of blood T cell repertoires in COVID-19. Study-wide background: Material from acute and convalescent COVID-19 was sourced from the United States, Italy and Spain. PBMCs, B-cell-depleted T cells, or T cells provided the cDNA or gDNA that made up the material.

In the original workflow: Reference gene primer amplification gave estimated nucleated cell counts. Sequencing used immunoSEQ multiplex PCR; TCRdb keeps in-frame clones, though not all of them. Clonal size and the V and J genes are those of that table, whereas D and trimming came from the DNA. The sample gives 250,000 to 350,000 clones, around 87% of which show up once; about 2% is in the top ten. This clone showed up just a few times. The germline CDR1 and CDR2 sequences are SGHNT and YYREEE (reference sequence). The V end was cut by 5 bases, the J end by 0 bases, with 12 bases between. This CDR3 spans 14 amino acids.

The source is a woman between 45 and 65 years old who had recovered from COVID-19. The chain couples TRBV5-4 to TRBJ2-7; weak D call: TRBD1 (5 bases). Sequenced material: peripheral blood. CDR3 loop: CASRPNTGSYEQYF. As DNA, the CDR3 is TGTGCCAGCAGACCTAACACAGGCTCCTACGAGCAGTACTTC.